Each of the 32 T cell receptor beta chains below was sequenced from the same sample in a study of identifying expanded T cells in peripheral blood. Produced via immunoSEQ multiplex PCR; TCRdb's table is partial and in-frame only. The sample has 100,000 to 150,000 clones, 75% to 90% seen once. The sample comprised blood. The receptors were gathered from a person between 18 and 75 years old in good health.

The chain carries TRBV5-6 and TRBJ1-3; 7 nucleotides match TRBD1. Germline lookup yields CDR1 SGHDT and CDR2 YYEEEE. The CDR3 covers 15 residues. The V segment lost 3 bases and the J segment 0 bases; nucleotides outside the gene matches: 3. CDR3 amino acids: CASSYGTASGNTIYF. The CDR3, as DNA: TGTGCCAGCAGCTATGGGACAGCCTCTGGAAACACCATATATTTT.

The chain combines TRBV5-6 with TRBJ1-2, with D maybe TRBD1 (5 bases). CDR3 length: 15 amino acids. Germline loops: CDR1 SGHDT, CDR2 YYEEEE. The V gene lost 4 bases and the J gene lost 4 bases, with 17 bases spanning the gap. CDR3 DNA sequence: TGTGCCAGCAGCCCAAATGTTGGGGACTTCTATGGCTACACCTTC. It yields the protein CASSPNVGDFYGYTF.

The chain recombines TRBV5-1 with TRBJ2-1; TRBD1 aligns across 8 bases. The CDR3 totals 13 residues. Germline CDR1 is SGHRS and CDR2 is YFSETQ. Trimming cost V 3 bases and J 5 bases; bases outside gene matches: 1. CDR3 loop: CASSWTGNNEQFF. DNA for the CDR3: TGCGCCAGCAGCTGGACAGGGAACAATGAGCAGTTCTTC.

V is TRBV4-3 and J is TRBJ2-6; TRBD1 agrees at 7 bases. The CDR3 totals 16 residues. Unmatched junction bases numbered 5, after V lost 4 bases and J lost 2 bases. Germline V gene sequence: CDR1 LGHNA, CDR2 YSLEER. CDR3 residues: CASSPTQGAGANVLTF. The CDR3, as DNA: TGCGCCAGCAGCCCAACTCAGGGGGCTGGGGCCAACGTCCTGACTTTC.

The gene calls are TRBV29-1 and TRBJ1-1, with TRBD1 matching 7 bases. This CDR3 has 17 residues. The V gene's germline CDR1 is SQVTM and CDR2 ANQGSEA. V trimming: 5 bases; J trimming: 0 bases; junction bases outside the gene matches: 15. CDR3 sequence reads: CSVNPVWGQSMNTEAFF. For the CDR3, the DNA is TGCAGCGTTAATCCAGTTTGGGGACAGAGCATGAACACTGAAGCTTTCTTT.

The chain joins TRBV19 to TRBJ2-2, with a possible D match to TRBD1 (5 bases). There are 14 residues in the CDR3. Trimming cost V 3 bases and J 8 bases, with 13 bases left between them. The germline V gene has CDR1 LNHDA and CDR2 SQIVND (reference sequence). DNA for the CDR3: TGTGCCAGTAGTATGGGTCAGGGCCTAGGGGAGCTGTTTTTT. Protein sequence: CASSMGQGLGELFF.

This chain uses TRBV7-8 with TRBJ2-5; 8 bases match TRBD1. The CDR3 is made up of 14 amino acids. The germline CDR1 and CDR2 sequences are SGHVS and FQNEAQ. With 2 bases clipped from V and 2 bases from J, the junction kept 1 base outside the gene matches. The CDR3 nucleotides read TGTGCCAGCAGCTTAAGGACAGGGCAAGAGACCCAGTACTTC. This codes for CASSLRTGQETQYF. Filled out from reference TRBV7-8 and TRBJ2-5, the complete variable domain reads GAGVSQSPRYKVAKRGQDVALRCDPISGHVSLFWYQQALGQGPEFLTYFQNEAQLDKSGLPSDRFFAERPEGSVSTLKIQRTQQEDSAVYLCASSLRTGQETQYFGPGTRLLVL.

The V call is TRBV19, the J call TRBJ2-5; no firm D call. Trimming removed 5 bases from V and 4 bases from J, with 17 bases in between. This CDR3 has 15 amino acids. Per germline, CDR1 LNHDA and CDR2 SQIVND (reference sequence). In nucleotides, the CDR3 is TGTGCCAGTAGTGGTATAGTGGGCGGTGCAGAGACCCAGTACTTC. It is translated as CASSGIVGGAETQYF.

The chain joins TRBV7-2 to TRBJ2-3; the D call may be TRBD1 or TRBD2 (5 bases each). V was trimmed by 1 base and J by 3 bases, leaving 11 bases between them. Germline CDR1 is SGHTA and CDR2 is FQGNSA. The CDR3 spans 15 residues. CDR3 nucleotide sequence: TGTGCCAGCAGCTTAGGGGGGATGAGGACAGATACGCAGTATTTT. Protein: CASSLGGMRTDTQYF.

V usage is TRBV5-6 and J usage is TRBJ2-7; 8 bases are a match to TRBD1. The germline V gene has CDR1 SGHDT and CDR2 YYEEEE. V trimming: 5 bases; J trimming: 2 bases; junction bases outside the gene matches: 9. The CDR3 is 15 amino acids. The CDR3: CASSPRQGRPYEQYF. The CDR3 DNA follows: TGTGCCAGCAGTCCTCGACAGGGGCGTCCCTACGAGCAGTACTTC.

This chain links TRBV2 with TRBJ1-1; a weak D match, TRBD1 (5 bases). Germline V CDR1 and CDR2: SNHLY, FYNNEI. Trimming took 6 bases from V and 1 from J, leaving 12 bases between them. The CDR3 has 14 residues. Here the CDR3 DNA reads TGTGCCAGCAGGACAGTAAGAAGGAACACTGAAGCTTTCTTT. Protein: CASRTVRRNTEAFF.

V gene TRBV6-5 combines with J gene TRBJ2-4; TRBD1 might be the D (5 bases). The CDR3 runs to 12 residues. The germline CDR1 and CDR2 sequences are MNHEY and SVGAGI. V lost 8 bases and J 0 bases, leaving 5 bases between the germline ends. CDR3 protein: CASQGAKNIQYF. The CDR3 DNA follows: TGTGCCAGCCAGGGAGCCAAAAACATTCAGTACTTC.

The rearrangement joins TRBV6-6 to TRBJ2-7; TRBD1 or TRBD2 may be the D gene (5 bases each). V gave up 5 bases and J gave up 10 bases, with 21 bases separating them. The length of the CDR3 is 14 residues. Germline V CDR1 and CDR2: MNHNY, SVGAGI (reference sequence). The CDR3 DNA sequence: TGTGCCAGCAGTATAAATTCCCGGGACGCCCGCCAGTACTTC. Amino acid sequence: CASSINSRDARQYF.

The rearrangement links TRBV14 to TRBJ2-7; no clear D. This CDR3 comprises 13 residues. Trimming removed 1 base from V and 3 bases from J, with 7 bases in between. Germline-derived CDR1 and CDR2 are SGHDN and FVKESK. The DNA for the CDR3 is TGTGCCAGCAGCCAAGGGCATTTCTACGAGCAGTACTTC. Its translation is CASSQGHFYEQYF. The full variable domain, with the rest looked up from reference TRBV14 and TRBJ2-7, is EAGVTQFPSHSVIEKGQTVTLRCDPISGHDNLYWYRRVMGKEIKFLLHFVKESKQDESGMPNNRFLAERTGGTYSTLKVQPAELEDSGVYFCASSQGHFYEQYFGPGTRLTVT.

The CDR3 bases are TGTGCCAGTAGTAGCAGATTCTATGGCTACACCTTC. Protein: CASSSRFYGYTF. The chain carries TRBV19 and TRBJ1-2; no clear D. The CDR3 is made up of 12 amino acids. V lost 4 bases to trimming and J lost 4 bases, with 7 bases between them. Germline loops: CDR1 LNHDA, CDR2 SQIVND (reference sequence).

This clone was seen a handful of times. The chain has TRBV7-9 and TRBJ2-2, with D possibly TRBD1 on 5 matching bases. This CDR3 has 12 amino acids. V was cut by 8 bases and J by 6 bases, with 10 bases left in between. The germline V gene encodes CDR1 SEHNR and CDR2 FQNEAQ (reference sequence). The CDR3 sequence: CASRLGAGELFF. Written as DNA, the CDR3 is TGTGCCAGCCGGTTAGGGGCCGGGGAGCTGTTTTTT.

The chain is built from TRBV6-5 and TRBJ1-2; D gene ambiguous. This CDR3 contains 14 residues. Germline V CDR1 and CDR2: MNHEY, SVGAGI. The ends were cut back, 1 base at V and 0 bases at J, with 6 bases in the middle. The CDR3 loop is CASSYWGTNYGYTF. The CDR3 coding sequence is TGTGCCAGCAGTTACTGGGGTACTAACTATGGCTACACCTTC.

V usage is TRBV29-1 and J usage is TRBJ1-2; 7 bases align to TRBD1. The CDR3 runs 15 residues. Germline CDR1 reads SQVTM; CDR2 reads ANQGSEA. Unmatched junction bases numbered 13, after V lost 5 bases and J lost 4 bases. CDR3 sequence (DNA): TGCAGCGTTCCACCCGGGACAGAGGGGAGCTATGGCTACACCTTC. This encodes CSVPPGTEGSYGYTF.

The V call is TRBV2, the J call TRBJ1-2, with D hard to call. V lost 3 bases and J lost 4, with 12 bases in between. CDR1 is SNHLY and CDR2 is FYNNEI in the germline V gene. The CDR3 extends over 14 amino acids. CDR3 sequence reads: CASSDARLSYGYTF. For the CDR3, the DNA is TGTGCCAGCAGTGACGCCAGGTTGTCCTATGGCTACACCTTC.

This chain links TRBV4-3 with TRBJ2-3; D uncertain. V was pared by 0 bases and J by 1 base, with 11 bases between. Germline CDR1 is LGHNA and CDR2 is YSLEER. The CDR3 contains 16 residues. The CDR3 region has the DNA TGCGCCAGCAGCCAAGAGCTCGCCAGCGGCACAGATACGCAGTATTTT. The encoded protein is CASSQELASGTDTQYF.

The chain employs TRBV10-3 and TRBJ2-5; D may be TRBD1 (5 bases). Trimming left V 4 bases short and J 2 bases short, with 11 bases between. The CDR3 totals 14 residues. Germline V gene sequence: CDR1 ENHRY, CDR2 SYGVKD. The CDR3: CAISGSGLQETQYF. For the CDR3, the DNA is TGTGCCATCAGTGGTTCAGGGTTGCAAGAGACCCAGTACTTC.

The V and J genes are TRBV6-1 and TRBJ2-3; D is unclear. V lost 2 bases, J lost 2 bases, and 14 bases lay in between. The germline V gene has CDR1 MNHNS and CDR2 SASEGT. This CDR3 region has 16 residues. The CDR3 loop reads CASSEIGHRNTDTQYF. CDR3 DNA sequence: TGTGCCAGCAGTGAAATAGGTCACCGAAACACAGATACGCAGTATTTT.

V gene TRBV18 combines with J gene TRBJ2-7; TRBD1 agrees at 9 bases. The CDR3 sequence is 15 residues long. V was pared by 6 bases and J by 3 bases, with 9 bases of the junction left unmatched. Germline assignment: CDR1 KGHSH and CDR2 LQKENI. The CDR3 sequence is CASSPLGTGLYEQYF. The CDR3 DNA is TGTGCCAGCTCCCCCTTAGGGACAGGGCTCTACGAGCAGTACTTC.

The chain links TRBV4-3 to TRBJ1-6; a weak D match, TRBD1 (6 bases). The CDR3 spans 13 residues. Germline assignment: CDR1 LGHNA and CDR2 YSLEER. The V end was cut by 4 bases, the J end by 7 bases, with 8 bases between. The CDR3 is CASSRQENSPLHF. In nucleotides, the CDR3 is TGCGCCAGCAGCCGACAGGAAAATTCACCCCTCCACTTT.

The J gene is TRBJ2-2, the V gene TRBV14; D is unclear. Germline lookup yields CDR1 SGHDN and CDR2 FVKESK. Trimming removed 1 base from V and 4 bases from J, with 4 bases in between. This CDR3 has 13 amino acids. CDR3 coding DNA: TGTGCCAGCAGCCAAGGGGTCACCGGGGAGCTGTTTTTT. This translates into CASSQGVTGELFF.

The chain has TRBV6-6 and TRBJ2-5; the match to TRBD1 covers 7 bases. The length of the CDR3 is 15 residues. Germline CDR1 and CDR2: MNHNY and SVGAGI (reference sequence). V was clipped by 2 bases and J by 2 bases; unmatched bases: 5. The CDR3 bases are TGTGCCAGCAGTTACCCTAGGGGGCTTCAAGAGACCCAGTACTTC. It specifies CASSYPRGLQETQYF.

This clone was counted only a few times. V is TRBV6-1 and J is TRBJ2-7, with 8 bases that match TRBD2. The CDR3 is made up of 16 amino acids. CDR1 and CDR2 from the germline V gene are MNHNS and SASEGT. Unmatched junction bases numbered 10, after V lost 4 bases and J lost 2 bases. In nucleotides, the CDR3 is TGTGCCAGCAGTGGGAGGCGGGGGGCCCTTCCCTACGAGCAGTACTTC. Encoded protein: CASSGRRGALPYEQYF.

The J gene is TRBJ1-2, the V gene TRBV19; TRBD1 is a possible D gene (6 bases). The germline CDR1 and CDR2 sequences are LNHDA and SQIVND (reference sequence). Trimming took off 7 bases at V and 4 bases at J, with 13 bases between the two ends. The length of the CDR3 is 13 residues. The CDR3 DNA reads TGTGCCAGTAAAAGGGGGTCGAGCTATGGCTACACCTTC. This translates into CASKRGSSYGYTF.

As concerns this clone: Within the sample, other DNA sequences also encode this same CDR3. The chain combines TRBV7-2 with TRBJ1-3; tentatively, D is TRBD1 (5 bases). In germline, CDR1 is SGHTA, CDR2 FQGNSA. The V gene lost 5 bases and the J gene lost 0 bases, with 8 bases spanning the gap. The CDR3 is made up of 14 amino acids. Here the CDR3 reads CASSPQGSGNTIYF. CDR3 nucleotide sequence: TGTGCCAGCAGCCCCCAGGGCTCTGGAAACACCATATATTTT.

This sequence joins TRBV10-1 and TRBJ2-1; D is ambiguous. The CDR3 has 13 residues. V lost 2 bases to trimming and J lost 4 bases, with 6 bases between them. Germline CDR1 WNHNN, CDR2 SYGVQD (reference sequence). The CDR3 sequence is CASSERNYNEQFF. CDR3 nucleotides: TGCGCCAGCAGTGAGCGGAATTACAATGAGCAGTTCTTC.

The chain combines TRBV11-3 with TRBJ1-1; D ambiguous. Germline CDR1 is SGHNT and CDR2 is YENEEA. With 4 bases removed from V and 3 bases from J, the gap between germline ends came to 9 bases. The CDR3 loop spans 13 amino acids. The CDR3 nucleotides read TGTGCCAGCAGCTACGATTCTTACACTGAAGCTTTCTTT. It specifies CASSYDSYTEAFF.

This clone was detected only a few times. The CDR3 reads CASSVDGVLESPLHF. In DNA, the CDR3 is TGTGCCAGCAGCGTAGATGGGGTTTTGGAATCACCCCTCCACTTT. The V call is TRBV9, the J call TRBJ1-6; D is uncertain. Trimming pared 0 bases from V and 10 bases from J, leaving 14 bases between. Looked up from germline, CDR1 is SGDLS and CDR2 is YYNGEE. CDR3 size: 15 residues.